This T cell receptor beta chain derives from a study of shared clonotypes between healthy human individuals. Whole-study results and caveats: Sequencing of the sorted subsets was shown by rarefaction to be incomplete despite large depth.

Regarding this clone: Its matching antigen is unknown.

Division of CD4+ cells produced a CD45RA+ naive subset and a CD45RA-negative memory subset. Deep was the level at which the assay was run. Assay used: immunoSEQ multiplex PCR; TCRdb lists only in-frame clones, some missing. The data contain under 2.5 million clones, under 95% of them seen just once; the ten biggest clones take up around 0.4%. The material sequenced was naive CD4+ T cells from PBMCs. Subset here: CD45RA+ positively selected. The source is a man between 18 and 35 years old in good health. Some clones in this sample may be carry-over from other donors' samples.

The DNA for the CDR3 is TGTGCCAGCATCCGAGGGACCTTGAACACTGAAGCTTTCTTT. It codes for CASIRGTLNTEAFF. The rearrangement joins TRBV6-6 to TRBJ1-1; possibly TRBD1 for D (5 bases). This CDR3 is 14 amino acids long. From germline, CDR1 is MNHNY and CDR2 SVGAGI (reference sequence). The ends were cut back, 7 bases at V and 0 bases at J, with 12 bases in the middle.